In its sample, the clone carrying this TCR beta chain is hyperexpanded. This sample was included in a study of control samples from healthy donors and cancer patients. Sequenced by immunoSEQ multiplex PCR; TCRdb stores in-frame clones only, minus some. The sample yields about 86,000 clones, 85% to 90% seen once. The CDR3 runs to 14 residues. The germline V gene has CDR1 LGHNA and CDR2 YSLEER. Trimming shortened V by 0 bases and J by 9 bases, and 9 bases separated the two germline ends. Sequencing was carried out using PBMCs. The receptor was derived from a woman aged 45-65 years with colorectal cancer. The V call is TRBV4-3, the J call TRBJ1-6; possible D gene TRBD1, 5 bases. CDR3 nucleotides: TGCGCCAGCAGCCAAGACAGGGAGAGTTCACCCCTCCACTTT. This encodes CASSQDRESSPLHF.